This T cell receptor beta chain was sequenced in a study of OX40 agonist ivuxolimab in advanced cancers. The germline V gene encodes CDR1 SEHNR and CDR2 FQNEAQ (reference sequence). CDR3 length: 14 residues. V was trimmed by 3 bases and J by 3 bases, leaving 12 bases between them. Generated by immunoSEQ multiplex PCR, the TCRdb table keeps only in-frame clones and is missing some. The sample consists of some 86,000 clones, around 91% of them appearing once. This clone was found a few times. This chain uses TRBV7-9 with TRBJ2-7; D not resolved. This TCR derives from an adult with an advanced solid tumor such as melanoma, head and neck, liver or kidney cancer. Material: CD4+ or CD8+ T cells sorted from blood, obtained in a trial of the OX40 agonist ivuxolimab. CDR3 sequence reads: CASSFTATSYEQYF. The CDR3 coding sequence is TGTGCCAGCAGCTTCACGGCGACAAGCTACGAGCAGTACTTC. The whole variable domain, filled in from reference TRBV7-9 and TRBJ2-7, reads DTGVSQNPRHKITKRGQNVTFRCDPISEHNRLYWYRQTLGQGPEFLTYFQNEAQLEKSRLLSDRFSAERPKGSFSTLEIQRTEQGDSAMYLCASSFTATSYEQYFGPGTRLTVT.